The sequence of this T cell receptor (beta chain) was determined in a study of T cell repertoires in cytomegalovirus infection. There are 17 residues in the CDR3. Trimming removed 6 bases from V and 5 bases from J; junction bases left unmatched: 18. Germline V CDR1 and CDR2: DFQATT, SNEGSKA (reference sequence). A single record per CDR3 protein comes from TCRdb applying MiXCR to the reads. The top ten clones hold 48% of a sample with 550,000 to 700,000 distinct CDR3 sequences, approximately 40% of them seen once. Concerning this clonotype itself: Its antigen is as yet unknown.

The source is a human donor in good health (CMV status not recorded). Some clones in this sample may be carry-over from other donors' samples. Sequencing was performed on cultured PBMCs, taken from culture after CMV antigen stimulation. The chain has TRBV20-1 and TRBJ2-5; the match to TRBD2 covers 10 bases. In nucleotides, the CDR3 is TGCAGTGCCCCTCGGCAAGCGGGAGGGCCGGGGCGGGAGACCCAGTACTTC. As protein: CSAPRQAGGPGRETQYF.